The subject of this entry is one T cell receptor (beta chain). This record belongs to a study of blood T cell repertoires in COVID-19. Study in general: Donors in the United States, Italy and Spain gave samples during acute or convalescent COVID-19. In each case, the material was cDNA or gDNA derived from T cells, B-cell-depleted T cells, or PBMCs.

Original analysis: Nucleated cell counts were estimated from reference gene primer amplification. Data came from immunoSEQ multiplex PCR; TCRdb stores just in-frame clones and leaves some out. Clone size and V and J calls were adopted from that table, with D and trimming inferred from the DNA. The sample has fewer than 250,000 clones, approximately 80% seen once. The CDR3 extends over 12 amino acids. Germline CDR1 reads SGHRS; CDR2 reads YFSETQ. V was shortened by 3 bases and J by 6 bases, with 8 bases between the two germline ends. The source is a woman aged 45-65 years with acute or convalescent COVID-19. The V call is TRBV5-1, the J call TRBJ2-3; D gene unclear. Input material: peripheral blood. CDR3 residues: CASSSDLDTQYF. The CDR3 DNA reads as TGCGCCAGCAGCTCCGACTTGGATACGCAGTATTTT.